Listed below are T cell receptor beta chains from one sample, sequenced in a study of response to subunit inactivated influenza vaccine. One entry per CDR3 protein, called by TCRdb with MiXCR from the RT-PCR reads. The sample shows some 500,000 distinct CDR3 sequences, roughly 13% of them seen only once. The input for sequencing was PBMCs from blood, taken about 6 weeks after vaccination. All receptors derive from a man aged 45 to 65 who received an inactivated influenza vaccine. CDR3s include the opening cysteine and the closing phenylalanine or tryptophan. The D gene is left open where the match is weak. Size is stated for part of the rows, as once, few or many counts, or as a class when the clone is expanded.

TRBJ1-2 . TRBV3-1 . CASSQERRSIHGYTF TGTGCCAGCAGCCAAGAGCGTCGGTCCATACATGGCTACACCTTC
TRBJ2-7 TRBD2 TRBV2 few CASTKVAGGYEQYF TGTGCCAGCACCAAGGTAGCGGGAGGGTACGAGCAGTACTTC
TRBJ1-2 . TRBV5-1 . CASSLGSNNYGYTF TGCGCCAGCAGCTTGGGGTCAAATAACTATGGCTACACCTTC
TRBJ2-4 . TRBV15 . CATTAGINGVIQYF TGTGCCACCACCGCTGGTATAAATGGGGTCATTCAGTACTTC
TRBJ2-7 . TRBV29-1 few CSVDGLGDSYEQYF TGCAGCGTTGACGGCCTGGGGGACTCCTACGAGCAGTACTTC
TRBJ2-3 TRBD2 TRBV6-5 . CASSYPRLAGTGTDTQYF TGTGCCAGCAGTTACCCCAGACTAGCGGGAACGGGGACAGATACGCAGTATTTT
TRBJ2-5 . TRBV9 . CASSVVGLAQETQYF TGTGCCAGCAGCGTAGTGGGTTTGGCCCAAGAGACCCAGTACTTC
TRBJ2-5 . TRBV5-1 few CASSGAGLETQYF TGCGCCAGCAGCGGCGCAGGGTTAGAGACCCAGTACTTC
TRBJ1-2 TRBD1 TRBV5-1 few CASRTSGTEVYGYTF TGCGCCAGCAGAACTTCCGGGACAGAGGTTTATGGCTACACCTTC
TRBJ2-7 . TRBV7-2 few CASRLGRIDEQYF TGTGCCAGCAGGCTTGGACGGATAGACGAGCAGTACTTC
TRBJ1-1 . TRBV20-1 few CSASRTVMNTEAFF TGCAGTGCTAGCCGGACAGTTATGAACACTGAAGCTTTCTTT
TRBJ1-2 . TRBV12-3/TRBV12-4 many CASTLTGTNYGYTF TGTGCCAGCACCCTGACAGGCACTAACTATGGCTACACCTTC
TRBJ1-1 TRBD1 TRBV4-2 many CASSPSGTGKVEAFF TGTGCCAGCAGCCCATCCGGGACAGGGAAGGTTGAAGCTTTCTTT
TRBJ1-1 . TRBV7-3 few CASSIDRNTEAFF TGTGCCAGCAGCATCGACAGGAACACTGAAGCTTTCTTT
TRBJ2-1 TRBD2 TRBV7-8 many CASSSSGRGSYNEQFF TGTGCCAGCAGCTCTAGCGGGAGAGGCTCCTACAATGAGCAGTTCTTC
TRBJ1-4 TRBD1 TRBV6-1 few CASSDRGGTNEKLFF TGTGCCAGCAGTGACAGGGGGGGAACTAATGAAAAACTGTTTTTT
TRBJ1-1 . TRBV2 . CASRGGPNTEAFF TGTGCCAGCAGGGGGGGGCCGAACACTGAAGCTTTCTTT
TRBJ2-7 TRBD2 TRBV7-2 . CASSATGTSAYEQYF TGTGCCAGCAGCGCAACCGGGACTAGCGCCTACGAGCAGTACTTC
TRBJ2-5 . TRBV18 . CASSPIQETQYF TGTGCCAGCAGCCCCATCCAAGAGACCCAGTACTTC
TRBJ1-4 . TRBV7-9 . CASSLGTYGGAEKLFF TGTGCCAGCAGCTTGGGGACGTACGGGGGAGCTGAAAAACTGTTTTTT
TRBJ1-2 . TRBV7-2 many CASSFGSQGKGGYTF TGTGCCAGCAGCTTCGGTTCCCAGGGGAAAGGTGGCTACACCTTC
TRBJ2-7 . TRBV12-3/TRBV12-4 . CASSSGFYYEQYF TGTGCCAGCAGTTCGGGGTTCTACTACGAGCAGTACTTC
TRBJ2-3 TRBD2 TRBV5-1 . CASSPPNLLRDYRTWAQYF TGCGCCAGCAGCCCGCCCAACCTACTCCGGGACTACCGCACATGGGCGCAGTATTTT
TRBJ2-1 . TRBV5-6 few CASQAYNEQFF TGTGCCAGCCAGGCCTACAATGAGCAGTTCTTC
TRBJ1-2 . TRBV2 . CASSEVGGGYTF TGTGCCAGCAGTGAAGTAGGAGGGGGCTACACCTTC
TRBJ2-7 . TRBV7-2 . CASSLEVLGGEQYF TGTGCCAGCAGCTTAGAAGTTTTGGGGGGCGAGCAGTACTTC
TRBJ2-2 . TRBV20-1 . CSARDWLLGELFF TGCAGTGCTAGAGATTGGCTCCTCGGGGAGCTGTTTTTT
TRBJ1-1 . TRBV20-1 few CSARDWGSGESTEAFF TGCAGTGCTAGAGATTGGGGTTCGGGGGAGAGCACTGAAGCTTTCTTT
TRBJ2-3 . TRBV29-1 . CSVASGSATHTQYF TGCAGCGTTGCGTCGGGGTCTGCCACCCATACGCAGTATTTT